The next 12 T cell receptor beta chains were all read from a single sample in a study of T cell responses to AZD1222 COVID-19 vaccine. Generated by immunoSEQ multiplex PCR, the TCRdb table keeps only in-frame clones and is missing some. Of some 100,000 clones listed, 91% are singletons. This specimen consisted of peripheral blood, obtained on day 0 of AZD1222 vaccination. The receptors stem from an adult in good health.

The V and J genes are TRBV3-1 (or the pseudogene TRBV3-2) and TRBJ1-2, with D perhaps matching TRBD1 (5 bases). This CDR3 comprises 14 residues. The V and J ends lost 4 bases and 6 bases respectively, with 15 bases between them. CDR1 is LGHDT, CDR2 YNNKEL, per germline (reference sequence). The CDR3 region has the DNA TGTGCCAGCAGCCGTACGGGGGTATGGAATGGCTACACCTTC. It specifies CASSRTGVWNGYTF.

The rearrangement links TRBV11-2 to TRBJ2-7; no clear D gene. Trimming removed 5 bases from V and 1 base from J, with 15 bases in between. The CDR3 has 15 amino acids. CDR1 is SGHAT and CDR2 is FQNNGV in the germline V gene. The CDR3 DNA follows: TGTGCCAGCAGCCCGGCAGTGGGATGGTCCTACGAGCAGTACTTC. It translates to CASSPAVGWSYEQYF.

The chain employs TRBV11-2 and TRBJ2-2; D not certain. V lost 5 bases to trimming and J lost 3 bases, with 4 bases between them. Germline V CDR1 and CDR2: SGHAT, FQNNGV. This CDR3 comprises 12 residues. For the CDR3, the DNA is TGTGCCAGCAGCCCCCACACCGGGGAGCTGTTTTTT. It yields the protein CASSPHTGELFF.

Details on this clone: This sample also contains other DNA sequences that code for the same CDR3. The chain combines TRBV18 with TRBJ1-1; D is undetermined. CDR3 size: 14 residues. Per the germline V gene, CDR1 is KGHSH and CDR2 is LQKENI. V dropped 3 bases and J dropped 1 base, with 9 bases sitting between them. Here the CDR3 reads CASSPFGGNTEAFF. The CDR3 DNA sequence: TGTGCCAGCTCACCGTTCGGCGGGAACACTGAAGCTTTCTTT.

V and J are TRBV18 and TRBJ2-7, with 8 bases that match TRBD2. The CDR3 sequence is 16 residues long. V trimming: 4 bases; J trimming: 1 base; junction bases outside the gene matches: 9. Germline CDR1 is KGHSH and CDR2 is LQKENI. The DNA for the CDR3 is TGTGCCAGCTCACGGACTAGCTCCTTCGGTTCCTACGAGCAGTACTTC. This sequence encodes CASSRTSSFGSYEQYF.

V usage is TRBV29-1 and J usage is TRBJ2-7, with 9 bases lining up with TRBD1. The CDR3 covers 15 residues. V trimming: 7 bases; J trimming: 4 bases; junction bases outside the gene matches: 14. Germline CDR1 SQVTM, CDR2 ANQGSEA. This CDR3 is CSEGEWDRERYEQYF. The CDR3 DNA follows: TGCAGCGAAGGAGAATGGGACAGGGAAAGGTACGAGCAGTACTTC.

This chain uses TRBV7-6 with TRBJ1-4; TRBD1 aligns across 9 bases. Losses at the gene ends were 2 bases for V and 8 bases for J; bases not matched to a gene: 9. The CDR3 is 16 residues long. CDR1 SGHVS and CDR2 FNYEAQ come from the germline V gene. The CDR3 protein is CASSLNPQGAEEKLFF. CDR3 DNA sequence: TGTGCCAGCAGCTTAAACCCACAGGGGGCGGAGGAAAAACTGTTTTTT.

V gene TRBV18 combines with J gene TRBJ1-5; D is undetermined. From germline, CDR1 is KGHSH and CDR2 LQKENI. Trimming cost V 2 bases and J 3 bases, with 14 bases left between them. The length of the CDR3 is 16 residues. The CDR3 here is CASSPGYSGPNQPQHF. CDR3 DNA: TGTGCCAGCTCACCAGGGTACTCAGGACCCAATCAGCCCCAGCATTTT.

The CDR3 nucleotides read TGCGCCAGTTCCACCGGGACAGTTAATGAAAAACTGTTTTTT. It specifies CASSTGTVNEKLFF. V usage is TRBV5-1 and J usage is TRBJ1-4; 7 bases fit TRBD1. The germline V gene has CDR1 SGHRS and CDR2 YFSETQ. This CDR3 comprises 14 residues. V lost 8 bases and J lost 4; bases outside the gene matches: 8.

V usage is TRBV4-1 and J usage is TRBJ1-5; D is uncertain. The germline V gene has CDR1 MGHRA and CDR2 YSYEKL. CDR3 length: 13 amino acids. Trimming shortened V by 1 base and J by 4 bases, and 5 bases separated the two germline ends. CDR3 amino acids: CASSQVWNQPQHF. As DNA, the CDR3 is TGCGCCAGCAGCCAAGTTTGGAATCAGCCCCAGCATTTT.

The V gene is TRBV5-1, the J gene TRBJ2-5; 11 bases are a match to TRBD2. Germline CDR1 is SGHRS and CDR2 is YFSETQ. V lost 1 base to trimming and J lost 5 bases; unmatched junction nucleotides: 7. This CDR3 is 16 amino acids long. The CDR3 DNA is TGCGCCAGCAGCTTGATTCTAGCGGGAGGAGGCGAGACCCAGTACTTC. Protein product: CASSLILAGGGETQYF.

CDR3 bases: TGTGCCAGCAGCCCGAGGCAGGGGAAAGGCGAAAAACTGTTTTTT. Its protein product is CASSPRQGKGEKLFF. The rearrangement uses TRBV5-4 and TRBJ1-4; tentative D call: TRBD1 (6 bases). This CDR3 comprises 15 residues. V lost 4 bases to trimming and J lost 8 bases, with 18 bases between them. Germline CDR1 SGHNT, CDR2 YYREEE (reference sequence).